This entry lists 8 T cell receptor beta chains sequenced from one sample in a study of cytomegalovirus exposure and HLA in healthy donors. The PCR ran on 60 Vbeta and 13 Jbeta primers. Generated by immunoSEQ multiplex PCR, the TCRdb table keeps only in-frame clones and is missing some. This table holds 85,000 to 100,000 clones, around four fifths found once. Sequencing was carried out using PBMCs. These receptors were collected from a woman aged 60 to 75 in good health and CMV-seronegative.

The V call is TRBV7-2, the J call TRBJ2-7, with 7 bases matching TRBD2. Unmatched junction bases numbered 2, after V lost 3 bases and J lost 0 bases. The CDR3 totals 14 residues. Germline loops: CDR1 SGHTA, CDR2 FQGNSA. In DNA, the CDR3 is TGTGCCAGCAGCTTGAGCGGGGACTCCTACGAGCAGTACTTC. This codes for CASSLSGDSYEQYF.

V gene TRBV6-5 combines with J gene TRBJ1-3, with a tentative D call TRBD1 (5 bases). The CDR3 sequence is 14 residues long. Trimming took 11 bases from V and 4 from J, leaving 18 bases between them. Germline loops: CDR1 MNHEY, CDR2 SVGAGI. The CDR3, as DNA: TGTGCCGTTGGGGGACTGATGACGGGAAACACCATATATTTT. This codes for CAVGGLMTGNTIYF.

The chain employs TRBV19 and TRBJ1-5; D gene unclear. CDR3 length: 13 residues. Germline CDR1 reads LNHDA; CDR2 reads SQIVND (reference sequence). The V gene lost 4 bases and the J gene lost 5 bases, with 9 bases spanning the gap. The CDR3 sequence: CASSTQDYQPQHF. DNA for the CDR3: TGTGCCAGTAGTACGCAGGACTATCAGCCCCAGCATTTT.

The chain couples TRBV5-1 to TRBJ2-5, with 8 bases identical to TRBD2. The CDR3 extends over 14 amino acids. The V and J ends lost 2 bases and 4 bases, in that order; junction bases with no gene match: 4. Germline CDR1 and CDR2: SGHRS and YFSETQ. In nucleotides, the CDR3 is TGCGCCAGCAGCTTCGGGGGGGCCGTAGAGACCCAGTACTTC. Its translation: CASSFGGAVETQYF.

This clone was observed a few times. This rearrangement joins TRBV5-4 to TRBJ2-5, with 7 positions matching TRBD1. CDR1 and CDR2 from the germline V gene are SGHNT and YYREEE (reference sequence). The CDR3 consists of 14 residues. V gave up 4 bases and J gave up 3 bases; unmatched junction bases: 6. CDR3 bases: TGTGCCAGCAGCGGACGGGACAGAGAAGAGACCCAGTACTTC. Protein: CASSGRDREETQYF.

This clone was picked up one time. J is TRBJ1-2 and V is TRBV18, with D possibly being TRBD1 (5 bases). Trimming took off 0 bases at V and 7 bases at J, with 15 bases between the two ends. Per germline, CDR1 KGHSH and CDR2 LQKENI. This CDR3 comprises 15 residues. DNA for the CDR3: TGTGCCAGCTCACCACCCTCGGGCCAAAGGGGTGGCTACACCTTC. Amino acids: CASSPPSGQRGGYTF.

In this sample, this clone turned up a few times. The chain couples TRBV7-2 to TRBJ2-7; 8 bases line up with TRBD1. This CDR3 comprises 14 residues. Germline V gene data show CDR1 as SGHTA and CDR2 as FQGNSA. V lost 5 bases and J lost 6; bases outside the gene matches: 9. The CDR3 loop is CASSPPGQVTEQYF. CDR3 DNA sequence: TGTGCCAGCAGCCCGCCGGGACAGGTTACCGAGCAGTACTTC.

In its sample, this clone was seen once. V and J are TRBV27 and TRBJ1-1, with D unclear. V lost 10 bases and J lost 4, with 13 bases in between. There are 12 residues in the CDR3. Germline V gene sequence: CDR1 MNHEY, CDR2 SMNVEV (reference sequence). The CDR3 reads CATGLGSTEAFF. In DNA, the CDR3 is TGTGCCACCGGGCTTGGGAGCACTGAAGCTTTCTTT.